The next 22 T cell receptor beta chains were all read from a single sample in a study of blood T cell repertoires in COVID-19. Some clones are missing from TCRdb's copy, which holds only in-frame ones; the method was immunoSEQ multiplex PCR. This sample has approximately 180,000 clones; roughly 91% occur once, and the top ten carry around 6%. The material sequenced was peripheral blood. All receptors derive from a man between 40 and 49 years old with active or convalescent COVID-19.

The V call is TRBV4-2, the J call TRBJ2-3; 13 nucleotides line up with TRBD2. The CDR3 is 18 amino acids. Germline V gives CDR1 LGHNA, CDR2 YNFKEQ. J gave up 4 bases and V 1 base, and 8 bases lay outside the gene matches. In nucleotides, the CDR3 is TGTGCCAGCAGCCAAGTCCACGGACTAGCGGGAGTTGCAGATACGCAGTATTTT. Amino acids: CASSQVHGLAGVADTQYF.

The chain links TRBV7-8 to TRBJ2-3; 7 bases line up with TRBD2. The junction had 17 bases not matched to a gene; V was cut back by 4 bases and J by 1 base. The CDR3 contains 19 residues. Germline CDR1 is SGHVS and CDR2 is FQNEAQ. The CDR3 bases are TGTGCCAGCAGCTCGACTAGTGCCGCGCTTGGGGGGGGCACAGATACGCAGTATTTT. This encodes CASSSTSAALGGGTDTQYF. Variable domain in full (rest from reference TRBV7-8 and TRBJ2-3): GAGVSQSPRYKVAKRGQDVALRCDPISGHVSLFWYQQALGQGPEFLTYFQNEAQLDKSGLPSDRFFAERPEGSVSTLKIQRTQQEDSAVYLCASSSTSAALGGGTDTQYFGPGTRLTVL.

The chain links TRBV29-1 to TRBJ1-2, with a possible D match to TRBD1 (5 bases). CDR1 is SQVTM and CDR2 is ANQGSEA in the germline V gene. V dropped 7 bases and J dropped 4 bases, with 10 bases sitting between them. The CDR3 spans 11 residues. In nucleotides, the CDR3 is TGCAGCGAGTACAGGCTCTATGGCTACACCTTC. Translating gives CSEYRLYGYTF.

Comments on this clone: Relative to the germline gene, one junction end is altered; a read error may explain this. The J gene is TRBJ2-7, the V gene TRBV4-1, with D possibly matching TRBD1 (6 bases). Germline V CDR1 and CDR2: MGHRA, YSYEKL. This CDR3 is 14 amino acids long. The CDR3 DNA sequence: TGTGCCAGCAGCCCTGGGGACAATTCCTACGAGCAGTACTTC. As protein: CASSPGDNSYEQYF.

V usage is TRBV19 and J usage is TRBJ1-5; possibly TRBD1 for D (6 bases). Per the germline V gene, CDR1 is LNHDA and CDR2 is SQIVND (reference sequence). Trimming stripped 1 base from V and 0 bases from J, with 16 bases between. The CDR3 runs to 18 residues. Written as DNA, the CDR3 is TGTGCCAGTAGTATAGGTCCAGGGGTGATACATAGCAATCAGCCCCAGCATTTT. Protein: CASSIGPGVIHSNQPQHF.

The gene calls are TRBV11-2 and TRBJ2-1; 11 bases fit TRBD2. This CDR3 comprises 16 residues. Losses at the gene ends were 2 bases for V and 9 bases for J; bases not matched to a gene: 9. The germline V gene has CDR1 SGHAT and CDR2 FQNNGV. CDR3 nucleotides: TGTGCCAGCAGCTTACGCAGACTAGCGGGGAGGGGTGAGCAGTTCTTC. Amino acids: CASSLRRLAGRGEQFF.

The chain uses TRBV5-1 and TRBJ1-4; D possibly corresponds to TRBD1 (6 bases). In germline, CDR1 is SGHRS, CDR2 YFSETQ. The CDR3 consists of 14 residues. The V and J ends lost 3 bases and 7 bases respectively, with 13 bases between them. The CDR3 region is CASSSSGTLEKLFF. The DNA of the CDR3 is TGCGCCAGCAGCTCCTCCGGGACACTTGAAAAACTGTTTTTT.

The genes are TRBV30 and TRBJ1-1; 8 bases agree with TRBD1. Germline V gene lookup returns CDR1 GTSNPN and CDR2 SVGIG (reference sequence). The CDR3 consists of 14 residues. With V trimmed by 4 bases and J by 10 bases, 14 bases remained unmatched. The CDR3 sequence is CAWTRDRPRVPAFF. The CDR3 coding sequence is TGTGCCTGGACGAGGGACAGGCCACGGGTCCCAGCTTTCTTT.

The rearrangement links TRBV11-2 to TRBJ1-6, with 9 bases aligning to TRBD1. This CDR3 is 15 amino acids long. Germline loops: CDR1 SGHAT, CDR2 FQNNGV. V gave up 5 bases and J gave up 9 bases; unmatched junction bases: 8. As DNA, the CDR3 is TGTGCCAGCAGCGACAGAGGGACAGGGCCTTCACCCCTCCACTTT. Its translation is CASSDRGTGPSPLHF.

The CDR3: CASTPGQGGRTEAFF. CDR3 bases: TGTGCCAGCACCCCTGGACAGGGGGGTCGTACTGAAGCTTTCTTT. The chain uses TRBV5-4 and TRBJ1-1; 10 bases align to TRBD1. This CDR3 is 15 amino acids long. Germline assignment: CDR1 SGHNT and CDR2 YYREEE (reference sequence). After removal of 6 bases from V and 5 bases from J, the junction contained 10 bases not matched to a gene.

The chain has TRBV27 and TRBJ1-1; D remains unclear. The CDR3 has 14 residues. V gave up 4 bases and J gave up 2 bases, with 11 bases separating them. Germline assignment: CDR1 MNHEY and CDR2 SMNVEV (reference sequence). CDR3 protein: CASSWEGRNTEAFF. The CDR3 DNA sequence: TGTGCCAGCAGTTGGGAGGGTCGCAACACTGAAGCTTTCTTT.

V gene TRBV21-1 combines with J gene TRBJ1-5; whether TRBD1, the table's D call, matches the DNA was not checked. TRBV21-1 is designated a pseudogene. The CDR3 runs 16 residues. CDR3 bases: TGTGCCAGCAGCGTCCGGGACAGGGGGTTTGTGCAGCCCCAGCATTTT. Encoded protein: CASSVRDRGFVQPQHF.

The rearrangement joins TRBV11-3 to TRBJ1-1, with D uncertain. Germline values: CDR1 SGHNT, CDR2 YENEEA. The V end lost 1 base, the J end lost 1 base, and 19 bases lay between the germline ends. The CDR3 is made up of 18 amino acids. CDR3 DNA sequence: TGTGCCAGCAGCTTAGGGGGAGTGGTGGGCAGGAGGAACACTGAAGCTTTCTTT. This codes for CASSLGGVVGRRNTEAFF.

The chain combines TRBV11-3 with TRBJ2-3; 13 nucleotides line up with TRBD2. After removal of 2 bases from V and 6 bases from J, the junction contained 8 bases not matched to a gene. This CDR3 comprises 17 residues. Germline CDR1 is SGHNT and CDR2 is YENEEA. CDR3 protein: CASSLRTSGSGWDTQYF. DNA of the CDR3: TGTGCCAGCAGCTTAAGGACTAGCGGGAGCGGGTGGGATACGCAGTATTTT.

The chain is built from TRBV9 and TRBJ1-5; D possibly corresponds to TRBD1 (6 bases). V was clipped by 4 bases and J by 4 bases, with 15 bases between them. Germline assignment: CDR1 SGDLS and CDR2 YYNGEE. The CDR3 is 15 amino acids. The CDR3 DNA sequence: TGTGCCAGCAGCCCCCACCCAGGGGTGAATCAGCCCCAGCATTTT. Amino acid sequence: CASSPHPGVNQPQHF. The variable domain in full, completed from reference TRBV9 and TRBJ1-5, reads DSGVTQTPKHLITATGQRVTLRCSPRSGDLSVYWYQQSLDQGLQFLIQYYNGEERAKGNILERFSAQQFPDLHSELNLSSLELGDSALYFCASSPHPGVNQPQHFGDGTRLSIL.

In this sample, this clone turned up once. The V call is TRBV5-1, the J call TRBJ2-2, with D maybe TRBD2 (7 bases). The length of the CDR3 is 16 residues. Trimming left V 0 bases short and J 4 bases short, with 13 bases between. Germline V gene sequence: CDR1 SGHRS, CDR2 YFSETQ. Written as DNA, the CDR3 is TGCGCCAGCAGCTTGGTTGGGGGGGCGACCACCGGGGAGCTGTTTTTT. It codes for CASSLVGGATTGELFF.

This sequence joins TRBV18 and TRBJ2-1; D may be TRBD2 (5 bases). Germline values: CDR1 KGHSH, CDR2 LQKENI. CDR3 length equals 14 residues. V was shortened by 6 bases and J by 3 bases, with 12 bases between the two germline ends. CDR3 DNA: TGTGCCAGCTCGCATCGTCGGGACTACAATGAGCAGTTCTTC. It encodes CASSHRRDYNEQFF.

The chain links TRBV5-7 to TRBJ1-1; 7 bases are a match to TRBD1. TRBV5-7 is placed among ORFs of uncertain function. The CDR3 has 17 amino acids. V lost 2 bases and J lost 2; bases outside the gene matches: 12. The CDR3, as DNA: TGTGCCAGCAGCTTAGAGAGGTCCGGGGACAGCAACACTGAAGCTTTCTTT. Residues: CASSLERSGDSNTEAFF.

The V and J genes are TRBV7-7 and TRBJ2-1, with 11 bases identical to TRBD2. The CDR3 spans 15 residues. With 5 bases clipped from V and 4 bases from J, the junction kept 4 bases outside the gene matches. Germline V gene data show CDR1 as SSHAT and CDR2 as FNYEAQ (reference sequence). CDR3 sequence (DNA): TGTGCCAGCAGCCCGACTAGCGGGGCTTACAATGAGCAGTTCTTC. As protein: CASSPTSGAYNEQFF.

This clone came up once. The genes are TRBV29-1 and TRBJ2-3; 10 bases are shared with TRBD1. The CDR3 sequence is 17 residues long. Trimming removed 2 bases from V and 2 bases from J; junction bases left unmatched: 10. Germline CDR1 SQVTM, CDR2 ANQGSEA. CDR3 protein: CSVENRPGQGITDTQYF. CDR3 sequence (DNA): TGCAGCGTTGAAAATAGGCCGGGACAGGGGATCACAGATACGCAGTATTTT.

This clone was recorded only once. The CDR3 here is CASSVTSSGENIQYF. CDR3 nucleotide sequence: TGTGCCAGCAGCGTCACAAGCTCCGGGGAAAACATTCAGTACTTC. The rearrangement links TRBV9 to TRBJ2-4, with a possible D match to TRBD2 (5 bases). Germline-derived CDR1 and CDR2 are SGDLS and YYNGEE. Trimming took off 2 bases at V and 5 bases at J, with 14 bases between the two ends. This CDR3 has 15 amino acids.

This chain connects TRBV30 to TRBJ2-7, with TRBD2 as a possible D gene (5 bases). V gave up 1 base and J gave up 2 bases, with 9 bases separating them. This CDR3 contains 13 residues. CDR1 and CDR2 (germline): GTSNPN, SVGIG (reference sequence). The CDR3: CAWSAPGTYEQYF. CDR3 nucleotides: TGTGCCTGGAGTGCTCCCGGGACCTACGAGCAGTACTTC.